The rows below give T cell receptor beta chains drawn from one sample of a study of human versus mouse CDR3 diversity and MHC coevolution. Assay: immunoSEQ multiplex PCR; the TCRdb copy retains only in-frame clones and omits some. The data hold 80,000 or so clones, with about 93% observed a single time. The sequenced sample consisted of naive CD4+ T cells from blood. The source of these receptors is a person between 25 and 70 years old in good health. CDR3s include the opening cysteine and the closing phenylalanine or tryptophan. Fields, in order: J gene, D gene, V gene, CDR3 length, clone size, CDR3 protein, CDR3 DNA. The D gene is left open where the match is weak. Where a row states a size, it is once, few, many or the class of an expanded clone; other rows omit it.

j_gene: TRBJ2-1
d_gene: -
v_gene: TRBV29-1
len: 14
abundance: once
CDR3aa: CSVELEGAPRKQFF
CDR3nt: TGCAGCGTTGAATTGGAGGGGGCGCCCAGGAAGCAGTTCTTC

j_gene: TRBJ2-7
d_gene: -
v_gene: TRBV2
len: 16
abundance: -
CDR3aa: CASSEAGGGLLGEQYF
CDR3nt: TGTGCCAGCAGTGAAGCGGGGGGAGGCCTCCTTGGCGAGCAGTACTTC

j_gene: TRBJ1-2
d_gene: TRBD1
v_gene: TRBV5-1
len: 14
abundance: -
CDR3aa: CASSSGQEDYGYTF
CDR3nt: TGCGCCAGCAGCTCGGGACAGGAGGACTATGGCTACACCTTC

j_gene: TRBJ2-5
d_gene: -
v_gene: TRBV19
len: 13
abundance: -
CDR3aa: CASSTGDQETQYF
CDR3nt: TGTGCCAGTAGTACCGGGGATCAAGAGACCCAGTACTTC

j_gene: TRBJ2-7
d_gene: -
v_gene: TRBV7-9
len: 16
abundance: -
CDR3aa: CASSLWRGRGSYEQYF
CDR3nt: TGTGCCAGCAGCTTATGGAGGGGAAGGGGATCCTACGAGCAGTACTTC

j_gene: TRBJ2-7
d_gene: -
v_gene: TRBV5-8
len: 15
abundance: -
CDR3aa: CASSLGISYSYEQYF
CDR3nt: TGTGCCAGCAGCTTGGGTATCAGTTACTCCTACGAGCAGTACTTC

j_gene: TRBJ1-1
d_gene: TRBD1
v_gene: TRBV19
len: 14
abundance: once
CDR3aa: CASSHRGRGTEAFF
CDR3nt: TGTGCCAGTAGCCACAGGGGGCGGGGGACTGAAGCTTTCTTT

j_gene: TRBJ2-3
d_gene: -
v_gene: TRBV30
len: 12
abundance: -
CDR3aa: CAWSGAPDTQYF
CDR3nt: TGTGCCTGGAGTGGCGCCCCAGATACGCAGTATTTT

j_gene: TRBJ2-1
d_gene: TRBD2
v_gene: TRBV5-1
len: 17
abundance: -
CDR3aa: CASSLRTSGSSYNEQFF
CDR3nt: TGCGCCAGCAGCCTGAGGACTAGCGGGAGTTCCTACAATGAGCAGTTCTTC

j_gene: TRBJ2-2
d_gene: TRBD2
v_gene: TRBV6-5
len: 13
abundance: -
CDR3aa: CATRGRATGELFF
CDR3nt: TGTGCAACCCGCGGGAGGGCCACCGGGGAGCTGTTTTTT

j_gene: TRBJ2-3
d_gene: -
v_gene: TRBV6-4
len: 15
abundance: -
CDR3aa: CASSEGGGTTDTQYF
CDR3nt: TGTGCCAGCAGTGAAGGGGGGGGGACCACAGATACGCAGTATTTT

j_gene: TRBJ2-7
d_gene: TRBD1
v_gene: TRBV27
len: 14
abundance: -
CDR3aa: CASSYGTGSREQYF
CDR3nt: TGTGCCAGCAGTTACGGGACAGGGTCGCGGGAGCAGTACTTC

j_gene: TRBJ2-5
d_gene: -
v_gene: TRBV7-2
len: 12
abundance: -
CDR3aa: CASRAPGETQYF
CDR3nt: TGTGCCAGCAGGGCCCCAGGGGAGACCCAGTACTTC

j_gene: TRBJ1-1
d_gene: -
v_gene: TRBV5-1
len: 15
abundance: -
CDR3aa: CASSGGLAMNTEAFF
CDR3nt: TGCGCCAGCAGTGGAGGGTTGGCTATGAACACTGAAGCTTTCTTT

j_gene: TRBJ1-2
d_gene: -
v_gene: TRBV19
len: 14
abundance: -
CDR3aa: CASSMGGGGVGYTF
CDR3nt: TGTGCCAGTAGTATGGGAGGCGGGGGTGTCGGCTACACCTTC

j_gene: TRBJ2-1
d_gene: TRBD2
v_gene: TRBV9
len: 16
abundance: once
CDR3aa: CASSVAQREAYNEQFF
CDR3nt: TGTGCCAGCAGCGTAGCCCAGCGGGAGGCCTACAATGAGCAGTTCTTC

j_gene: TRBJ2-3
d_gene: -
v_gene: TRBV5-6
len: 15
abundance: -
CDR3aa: CASSSAEGSTDTQYF
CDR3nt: TGTGCCAGCAGCTCGGCGGAGGGTAGCACAGATACGCAGTATTTT

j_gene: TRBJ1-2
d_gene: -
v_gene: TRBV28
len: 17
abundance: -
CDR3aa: CASITPRRDGSNYGYTF
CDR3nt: TGTGCCAGCATCACTCCGAGGAGGGACGGATCTAACTATGGCTACACCTTC

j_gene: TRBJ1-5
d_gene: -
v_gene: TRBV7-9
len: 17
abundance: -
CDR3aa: CASSLGGGRDSNQPQHF
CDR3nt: TGTGCCAGCAGCTTAGGTGGCGGACGGGATAGCAATCAGCCCCAGCATTTT

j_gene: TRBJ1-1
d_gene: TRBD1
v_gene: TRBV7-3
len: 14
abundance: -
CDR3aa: CASSLGQENTEAFF
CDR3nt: TGTGCCAGCAGCTTAGGACAGGAGAACACTGAAGCTTTCTTT

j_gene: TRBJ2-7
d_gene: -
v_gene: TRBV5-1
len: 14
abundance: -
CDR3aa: CASSPAGAHPEQYF
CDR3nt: TGCGCCAGCAGCCCAGCAGGGGCGCACCCCGAGCAGTACTTC

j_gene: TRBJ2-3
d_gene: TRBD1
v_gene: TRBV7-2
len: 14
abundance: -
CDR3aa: CASSLDRGADTQYF
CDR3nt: TGTGCCAGCAGCTTAGACAGGGGGGCAGATACGCAGTATTTT

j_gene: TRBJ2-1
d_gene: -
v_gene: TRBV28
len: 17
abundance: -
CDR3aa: CASSTIPGSPSYNEQFF
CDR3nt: TGTGCCAGCAGTACCATCCCGGGTTCTCCCTCCTACAATGAGCAGTTCTTC

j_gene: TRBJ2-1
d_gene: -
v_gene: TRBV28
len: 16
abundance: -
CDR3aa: CASSSPPVTRGNEQFF
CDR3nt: TGTGCCAGCAGTTCCCCCCCGGTGACTAGGGGCAATGAGCAGTTCTTC

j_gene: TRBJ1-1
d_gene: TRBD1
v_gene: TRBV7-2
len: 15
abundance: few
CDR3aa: CASSTQTGVNTEAFF
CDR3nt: TGTGCCAGCAGCACCCAGACAGGGGTGAACACTGAAGCTTTCTTT

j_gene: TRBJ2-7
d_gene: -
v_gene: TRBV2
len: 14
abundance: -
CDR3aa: CASGREAASYEQYF
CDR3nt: TGTGCCAGCGGAAGGGAAGCGGCCTCCTACGAGCAGTACTTC

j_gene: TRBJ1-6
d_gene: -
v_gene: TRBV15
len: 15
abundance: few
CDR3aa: CATSRKDRNNSPLHF
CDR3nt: TGTGCCACCAGCAGAAAAGACAGGAATAATTCACCCCTCCACTTT

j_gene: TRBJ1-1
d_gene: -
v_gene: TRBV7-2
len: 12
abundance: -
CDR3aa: CASSLLWGEAFF
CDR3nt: TGTGCCAGCAGCTTACTGTGGGGCGAAGCTTTCTTT

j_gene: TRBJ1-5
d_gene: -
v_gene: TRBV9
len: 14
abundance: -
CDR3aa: CASSVGQINQPQHF
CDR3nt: TGTGCCAGCAGCGTAGGTCAGATTAATCAGCCCCAGCATTTT

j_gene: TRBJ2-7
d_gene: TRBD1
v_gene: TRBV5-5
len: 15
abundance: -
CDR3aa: CASSLGGQGAEEQYF
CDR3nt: TGTGCCAGCAGCTTGGGAGGACAGGGGGCAGAGGAGCAGTACTTC

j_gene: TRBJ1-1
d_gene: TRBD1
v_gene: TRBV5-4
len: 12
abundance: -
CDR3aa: CASSLRGQEAFF
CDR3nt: TGTGCCAGCAGCTTGAGGGGACAGGAAGCTTTCTTT

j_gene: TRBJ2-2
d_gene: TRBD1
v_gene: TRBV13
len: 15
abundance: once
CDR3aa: CASSRRQGGTGELFF
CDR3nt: TGTGCCAGCAGCCGAAGACAGGGGGGCACCGGGGAGCTGTTTTTT

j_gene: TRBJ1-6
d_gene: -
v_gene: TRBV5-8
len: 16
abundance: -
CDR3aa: CASSGGESSYNSPLHF
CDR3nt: TGTGCCAGCAGCGGGGGGGAGAGCTCCTATAATTCACCCCTCCACTTT